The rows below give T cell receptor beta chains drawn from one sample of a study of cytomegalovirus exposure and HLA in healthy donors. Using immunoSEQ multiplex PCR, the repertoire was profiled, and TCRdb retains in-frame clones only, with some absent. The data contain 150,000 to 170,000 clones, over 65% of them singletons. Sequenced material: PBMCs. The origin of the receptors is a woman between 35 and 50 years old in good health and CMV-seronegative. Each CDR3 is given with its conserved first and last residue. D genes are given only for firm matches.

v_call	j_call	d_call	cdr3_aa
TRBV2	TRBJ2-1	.	CASSPSGNEQFF
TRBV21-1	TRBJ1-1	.	CASSGTGTGYTEAFF
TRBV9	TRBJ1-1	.	CASSVGLQGGGNTEAFF
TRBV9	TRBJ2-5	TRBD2	CASSTLAGDGTQYF
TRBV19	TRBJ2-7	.	CASTSPRSYEQYF
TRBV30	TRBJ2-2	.	CAWSAVAGELFF
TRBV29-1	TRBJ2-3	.	CSVAGGQGAPLSTDTQYF
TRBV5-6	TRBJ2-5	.	CASSLGRNAGTQYF
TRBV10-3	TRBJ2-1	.	CAIGGIDNEQFF
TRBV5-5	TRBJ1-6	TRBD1	CASSLEGTGDRSPLHF
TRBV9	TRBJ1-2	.	CASSGPDRESYGYTF
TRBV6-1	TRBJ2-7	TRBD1	CASSTSWDRGYEQYF
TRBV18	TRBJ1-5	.	CASSATERQPQHF
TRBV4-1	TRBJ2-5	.	CASSQENLPDTDLQETQYF
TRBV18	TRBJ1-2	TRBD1	CASSLGQGRDYGYTF
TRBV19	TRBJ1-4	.	CASRSLQGIATNEKLFF
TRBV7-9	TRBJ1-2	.	CASQPDIGYTF
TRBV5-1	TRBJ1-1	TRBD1	CASSSIQGVGNTEAFF
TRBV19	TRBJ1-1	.	CASRPRELTTEAFF
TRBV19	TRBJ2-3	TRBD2	CASSIDLTSVTQYF
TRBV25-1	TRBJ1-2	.	CASSRGGTFYGYTF
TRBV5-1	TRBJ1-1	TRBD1	CASSPAGGAVYTEAFF
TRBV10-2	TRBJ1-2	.	CASSGSGSTNYGYTF
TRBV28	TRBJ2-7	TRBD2	CASSFRTSESYEQYF
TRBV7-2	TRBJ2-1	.	CASSLNGGTKSYNEQFF
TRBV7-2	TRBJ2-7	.	CASSLGGRLDEQYF
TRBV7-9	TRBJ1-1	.	CASSARSGHQANTEAFF